The rows below give T cell receptor beta chains drawn from one sample of a study of siplizumab effects on memory and regulatory T cells. Repertoires were generated with immunoSEQ multiplex PCR, while TCRdb's copy carries only in-frame clones and drops some. The table has about 75,000 clones, 93% seen once; the top ten hold about 4.5%. The material sequenced was CD8+ T cells sorted from blood. These receptors originate from a human donor in good health. Both conserved end residues are part of each CDR3. D genes are given only for firm matches. A row's size may be missing; if present it is once, few, many or a size class.

TRBD1	TRBJ2-5	13	.	TRBV2	CSPRVTGDETQYF	TGTTCACCCCGGGTCACAGGGGACGAGACCCAGTACTTC
TRBD2	TRBJ2-2	16	.	TRBV25-1	CASSESAGGPNGELFF	TGTGCCAGCAGTGAATCAGCGGGGGGGCCAAACGGGGAGCTGTTTTTT
TRBD1	TRBJ1-2	16	.	TRBV27	CASSITGTGGEDGYTF	TGTGCCAGCAGCATAACCGGGACAGGGGGCGAAGATGGCTACACCTTC
.	TRBJ1-2	13	.	TRBV29-1	CSVEPGVGYGYTF	TGCAGCGTTGAACCAGGGGTGGGCTATGGCTACACCTTC
.	TRBJ2-5	15	.	TRBV6-5	CASSYLLGDKETQYF	TGTGCCAGCAGTTACCTTCTAGGGGACAAAGAGACCCAGTACTTC
.	TRBJ1-2	13	.	TRBV6-5	CASSYSGRDGYTF	TGTGCCAGCAGTTACTCGGGGAGGGACGGCTACACCTTC
TRBD1	TRBJ2-7	16	.	TRBV4-1	CASSLTPGTGGYEQYF	TGCGCCAGCAGCCTGACGCCCGGGACAGGGGGCTACGAGCAGTACTTC
TRBD2	TRBJ2-5	18	.	TRBV5-6	CASSLVLAGGNFQETQYF	TGTGCCAGCAGCTTGGTTCTAGCGGGGGGCAACTTCCAAGAGACCCAGTACTTC
.	TRBJ1-5	16	.	TRBV2	CASSEARWASNQPQHF	TGTGCCAGCAGTGAAGCGCGATGGGCTAGCAATCAGCCCCAGCATTTT
.	TRBJ1-2	11	.	TRBV25-1	CASSERGGYTF	TGTGCCAGCAGTGAACGGGGAGGCTACACCTTC
.	TRBJ1-1	13	.	TRBV19	CASSIQLNTEAFF	TGTGCCAGTAGTATTCAGCTGAACACTGAAGCTTTCTTT
.	TRBJ2-7	13	.	TRBV9	CASSVGGEYEQYF	TGTGCCAGCAGCGTAGGAGGGGAATACGAGCAGTACTTC
.	TRBJ2-1	11	once	TRBV28	CASSLTGEQFF	TGTGCCAGCAGTTTGACCGGTGAGCAGTTCTTC
.	TRBJ2-3	14	.	TRBV9	CASSLGGGTDTQYF	TGTGCCAGCAGCTTAGGGGGGGGCACAGATACGCAGTATTTT
.	TRBJ1-4	13	.	TRBV2	CASSVGEGEKLFF	TGTGCCAGCAGTGTTGGGGAGGGTGAAAAACTGTTTTTT
TRBD1	TRBJ2-3	14	.	TRBV4-3	CASSEDREPDTQYF	TGCGCCAGCAGCGAAGACAGGGAGCCAGATACGCAGTATTTT
TRBD1	TRBJ1-2	14	.	TRBV14	CASSHETGQGGYTF	TGTGCCAGCAGCCACGAGACAGGGCAAGGTGGCTACACCTTC
TRBD2	TRBJ2-7	16	.	TRBV7-2	CASSLRALERGIEQYF	TGTGCCAGCAGCTTAAGGGCACTCGAGCGGGGTATCGAGCAGTACTTC
.	TRBJ2-7	14	.	TRBV19	CASSLSGISYEQYF	TGTGCCAGTAGTCTAAGTGGCATATCGTACGAGCAGTACTTC
TRBD1	TRBJ1-6	15	once	TRBV6-1	CASSDLGTGDSPLHF	TGTGCCAGCAGTGATTTGGGGACAGGGGACTCACCCCTCCACTTT
.	TRBJ1-1	13	.	TRBV7-9	CASMPVANTEAFF	TGTGCCAGCATGCCTGTCGCGAACACTGAAGCTTTCTTT
.	TRBJ1-1	11	once	TRBV19	CASSIGTEAFF	TGTGCCAGTAGTATTGGAACAGAAGCTTTCTTT